These 5 T cell receptor beta chains were all obtained from the same sample, sequenced in a study of T cell changes during pregnancy in multiple sclerosis. Using immunoSEQ multiplex PCR, the repertoire was profiled, and TCRdb retains in-frame clones only, with some absent. The sample yields about 79,000 clones, just over 90% seen once. Sequences were derived from peripheral blood, sampled in the second trimester of pregnancy. The receptors were gathered from a female donor in good health, enrolled as a control in a pregnancy study.

V is TRBV6-5 and J is TRBJ1-1; TRBD1 is a possible D gene (6 bases). The CDR3 loop spans 11 amino acids. Trimming shortened V by 5 bases and J by 10 bases, and 11 bases separated the two germline ends. Looked up from germline, CDR1 is MNHEY and CDR2 is SVGAGI. CDR3 nucleotides: TGTGCCAGCAGTGCGGACAGTGGAGCTTTCTTT. Its translation is CASSADSGAFF.

The rearrangement uses TRBV16 and TRBJ2-1; D ambiguous. V was pared by 0 bases and J by 7 bases, with 4 bases between. The CDR3 contains 12 residues. Germline-derived CDR1 and CDR2 are KGHSY and FQNENV. CDR3 DNA: TGTGCCAGCAGCCAATCAGAGAATGAGCAGTTCTTC. It translates to CASSQSENEQFF. Full variable domain (missing parts from reference TRBV16 and TRBJ2-1): GEEVAQTPKHLVRGEGQKAKLYCAPIKGHSYVFWYQQVLKNEFKFLISFQNENVFDETGMPKERFSAKCLPNSPCSLEIQATKLEDSAVYFCASSQSENEQFFGPGTRLTVL.

The CDR3 here is CASVLGEGDTQYF. Here the CDR3 DNA reads TGCGCCAGCGTCCTGGGGGAGGGAGATACGCAGTATTTT. The V and J genes are TRBV5-1 and TRBJ2-3; TRBD2 agrees at 7 bases. V was pared by 7 bases and J by 5 bases, with 7 bases of the junction left unmatched. Germline loops: CDR1 SGHRS, CDR2 YFSETQ. The CDR3 contains 13 residues.

The rearrangement joins TRBV6-5 to TRBJ1-1; D is ambiguous. CDR3 length: 14 amino acids. The V gene lost 2 bases and the J gene lost 3 bases, with 10 bases spanning the gap. The germline gives CDR1 MNHEY, CDR2 SVGAGI. CDR3: CASSYEEWYTEAFF. Written as DNA, the CDR3 is TGTGCCAGCAGTTACGAGGAGTGGTACACTGAAGCTTTCTTT.

The V call is TRBV10-3, the J call TRBJ1-1; tentatively, D is TRBD1 (6 bases). The CDR3 spans 14 residues. The germline V gene has CDR1 ENHRY and CDR2 SYGVKD. V lost 2 bases and J 1 base, leaving 8 bases between the germline ends. CDR3 DNA sequence: TGTGCCATCAGTGAGCGGACAGCGAACACTGAAGCTTTCTTT. Its translation: CAISERTANTEAFF.